Listed here is a single T cell receptor (beta chain). Its antigen is not known. This CDR3 spans 14 amino acids. Looked up from germline, CDR1 is SEHNR and CDR2 is FQNEAQ (reference sequence). V lost 3 bases to trimming and J lost 4 bases, with 12 bases between them. The record originates from a study of Tregs in tolerant kidney transplant recipients. Whole-study results and caveats: Biological reproducibility was not directly addressed in this study. Few patients were studied, so findings need validation in larger groups. Expanding Tregs on activated donor B cells appeared to best identify donor-specific TCRbeta clones.

Here immunoSEQ multiplex PCR was the method, and the copy in TCRdb shows in-frame clones only, minus some. The profile shows approximately 16,000 clones, approximately 94% of them singletons. Unstimulated Tregs (CD4+CD25+CD127-) and CD4+CD25- non-Tregs were sorted from PBMCs. The chain uses TRBV7-9 and TRBJ1-2; D is uncertain. Sequencing was carried out using CD8+ T cells from blood. The clonotype comes from a human donor in good health. Here the CDR3 DNA reads TGTGCCAGCAGCTTGTCGGACGGTCCCTATGGCTACACCTTC. Amino acids: CASSLSDGPYGYTF.